Below, one T cell receptor (beta chain) is given with its context. This clonotype was counted a single time. Its antigen is currently not known. Base qualities are not at hand, and no much larger clone is one base apart. One read alone is a weak basis. Peripheral blood CD8+ and CD4+ T cells from healthy donors, Susac syndrome patients and multiple sclerosis patients were profiled using high-throughput TCR beta sequencing. The multiple sclerosis controls were treatment-naive patients who had stable or active relapsing-remitting disease and met the revised McDonald criteria. CD8+ TEMRA cells were enriched by FACS, while bulk CD8+ and CD4+ T cells were purified by magnetic negative isolation. Blood was drawn into EDTA tubes, processed within 24 hours, and PBMCs were isolated by density gradient centrifugation. PBMCs intended for TCR sequencing were frozen in liquid nitrogen and were later thawed in a 37 degrees C water bath. The sorted or isolated CD4+, CD8+ and CD8+ TEMRA cells reached a purity of at least 90%.

For CDR1 and CDR2, the germline V gene lists KGHDR and SFDVKD. From the cysteine through the phenylalanine, the CDR3 covers 13 amino acids. The only DNA kept is the CDR3, 39 bases in frame from the first base. V ends up 5 bases short and J 12 bases short, with an unmatched junction base count of 6. RNA was extracted with the RNeasy kit and about 0.5 to 1 ug was reverse transcribed using random hexamers. The immunoSEQ multiplex PCR assay, which covers 54 Vbeta and 13 Jbeta segments, was used to amplify TCR beta CDR3 regions. PCR amplification bias was corrected using a synthetic template baseline for primer optimization and computational correction. The study's own analysis went as follows. Only productive sequences were kept, with reads annotated to V, D and J genes according to IMGT and analyzed in immunoSEQ Analyzer. Clonality was calculated as one minus the Shannon entropy normalized by log2 of the number of productive unique sequences. For each patient and control, public and private clones were evaluated among the 100 most prevalent clones. Susac-specific clones were defined as absent from healthy and MS cohorts, approximately 1,000 published viral clones and other ImmuneACCESS disease sequences. The public reads were reprocessed in TCRdb via fastp at Q25 and MiXCR, keeping in-frame beta chains. Identical CDR3 proteins give one entry, which carries the most common genes and DNA. What appears here as the V and J calls and clone size reflects TCRdb's work, not the paper's. This sample comprises fewer than 350,000 distinct CDR3 sequences, roughly 85% of them detected only once. The biggest ten clones account for around 0.2% of the sample.

The record originates from a study of CD8 T cells in Susac syndrome (dated by TCRdb to between 2018 and 2021). For the study in its entirety: Whether CD8+ T cell activation and differentiation in Susac syndrome was antigen driven was tested using repertoire sequencing. CD8+ T cell repertoire clonality was compared between around eleven healthy donors, roughly 14 Susac syndrome patients and 15 multiple sclerosis patients.

Results and caveats for the whole study, not just this receptor: The number of individuals in the TCR sequencing and HLA analysis was acknowledged as relatively small.

This receptor was identified in a human donor with multiple sclerosis. This chain joins TRBV24-1 to TRBJ2-6, with 7 bases in between that match TRBD1. The sequenced material came from CD8+ T cells from PBMCs. This receptor has the CDR3 CATSALGDSVLTF. The sequence in DNA is TGTGCCACCAGTGCCCTGGGGGACAGCGTCCTGACTTTC.